This T cell receptor beta chain was recorded in a study of CD8+CD57+ T cells in acquired aplastic anemia. This clonotype was found once. Both TCR beta VDJ combination and CDR3 sequence profiling were carried out. Genomic DNA was the template for this profiling. One entry per CDR3 protein results from TCRdb running MiXCR on the reads. Of fewer than 200,000 distinct CDR3 sequences listed, 55% to 70% are singletons. CDR1 and CDR2 from the germline V gene are SEHNR and FQNEAQ (reference sequence). Trimming pared 5 bases from V and 0 bases from J, leaving 5 bases between. The CDR3 spans 13 residues. The sequenced sample consisted of sorted CD4+, CD8+, or CD8+CD57+ T cells (not recorded which) from PBMCs. The rearrangement joins TRBV7-9 to TRBJ1-5; D is uncertain. The TCR was taken from a human donor in good health. The CDR3 reads CASSRSSNQPQHF. CDR3 bases: TGTGCCAGCAGCCGAAGTAGCAATCAGCCCCAGCATTTT.